Listed here are 25 T cell receptor beta chains from one sample, sequenced in a study of cytotoxic CD8 clonotypes in ibrutinib-treated CLL. This table comes from immunoSEQ multiplex PCR, and its TCRdb copy is limited to in-frame clones, with some not included. This table holds about 180,000 clones, approximately 80% found once. Sequenced here: PBMCs, sampled after 24 months of ibrutinib treatment. These receptors all stem from a human donor with chronic lymphocytic leukemia.

The gene calls are TRBV18 and TRBJ1-4; D is possibly TRBD1 (5 bases). The germline V gene has CDR1 KGHSH and CDR2 LQKENI. The CDR3 totals 14 residues. V was cut by 6 bases and J by 3 bases, with 11 bases left in between. The CDR3 sequence: CASSPRDANEKLFF. The CDR3 region has the DNA TGTGCCAGCTCCCCCAGGGATGCTAATGAAAAACTGTTTTTT. The complete variable domain, with remaining parts taken from reference TRBV18 and TRBJ1-4, reads NAGVMQNPRHLVRRRGQEARLRCSPMKGHSHVYWYRQLPEEGLKFMVYLQKENIIDESGMPKERFSAEFPKEGPSILRIQQVVRGDSAAYFCASSPRDANEKLFFGSGTQLSVL.

CDR3 sequence: CASSVGVGSEAFF. CDR3 bases: TGTGCCAGCAGTGTAGGGGTAGGGTCTGAAGCTTTCTTT. V gene TRBV2 combines with J gene TRBJ1-1; perhaps TRBD1 as D (5 bases). From germline, CDR1 is SNHLY and CDR2 FYNNEI. CDR3 length: 13 amino acids. The V end lost 4 bases, the J end lost 6 bases, and 12 bases lay between the germline ends.

V gene TRBV7-2 combines with J gene TRBJ1-2; D call uncertain. Trimming pared 1 base from V and 5 bases from J, leaving 8 bases between. The CDR3 is 13 amino acids. Germline CDR1 SGHTA, CDR2 FQGNSA. CDR3 loop: CASSLGGGYGYTF. In DNA form, the CDR3 reads TGTGCCAGCAGCTTAGGAGGCGGGTATGGCTACACCTTC.

The J gene is TRBJ2-5, the V gene TRBV7-2; TRBD2 agrees at 9 bases. The CDR3 runs to 17 residues. The ends lost 0 bases at V and 5 bases at J; junction bases unmatched: 10. Germline CDR1 SGHTA, CDR2 FQGNSA. The CDR3 DNA follows: TGTGCCAGCAGCTTAGCTAGCGGGAGTATAAGGAGGGAGACCCAGTACTTC. Protein: CASSLASGSIRRETQYF.

This clone was found once. The rearrangement joins TRBV5-1 to TRBJ2-1; 7 nucleotides match TRBD2. Looked up from germline, CDR1 is SGHRS and CDR2 is YFSETQ. The CDR3 consists of 15 residues. Trimming at V came to 0 bases and at J to 5 bases, leaving 5 bases not matched to a gene. As DNA, the CDR3 is TGCGCCAGCAGCTTGGCCGCACGGGGGGACAATGAGCAGTTCTTC. Amino acids: CASSLAARGDNEQFF.

This rearrangement joins TRBV10-3 to TRBJ2-7; 9 positions agree with TRBD2. Germline V gene data show CDR1 as ENHRY and CDR2 as SYGVKD. The CDR3 sequence is 15 residues long. Losses at the gene ends were 4 bases for V and 1 base for J; bases not matched to a gene: 5. The DNA for the CDR3 is TGTGCCATCAGTGCCCGGCGGGAGGGGTCCTACGAGCAGTACTTC. Amino acid sequence: CAISARREGSYEQYF.

This chain links TRBV19 with TRBJ1-2, with TRBD1 matching over 10 bases. V trimming: 5 bases; J trimming: 4 bases; junction bases outside the gene matches: 7. Per germline, CDR1 LNHDA and CDR2 SQIVND (reference sequence). This CDR3 has 15 residues. The CDR3 region is CASSLRQGAVYGYTF. The DNA for the CDR3 is TGTGCCAGTAGTCTTCGACAGGGGGCGGTCTATGGCTACACCTTC.

The chain links TRBV20-1 to TRBJ2-7; D unclear. Germline V gene sequence: CDR1 DFQATT, CDR2 SNEGSKA (reference sequence). This CDR3 comprises 11 residues. V lost 5 bases and J lost 3, with 8 bases in between. CDR3 in DNA: TGCAGTGCTCTTAAAATCTACGAGCAGTACTTC. As protein: CSALKIYEQYF.

This chain uses TRBV2 with TRBJ2-1; tentatively, D is TRBD2 (7 bases). This CDR3 is 14 amino acids long. Germline V gives CDR1 SNHLY, CDR2 FYNNEI. V lost 7 bases and J 6 bases, leaving 16 bases between the germline ends. As DNA, the CDR3 is TGTGCCAGCACGGAGAGGGGGGGGTTCAATGAGCAGTTCTTC. It codes for CASTERGGFNEQFF.

The V gene is TRBV2, the J gene TRBJ1-5, with 7 bases fitting TRBD1. Germline values: CDR1 SNHLY, CDR2 FYNNEI. Unmatched junction bases numbered 12, after V lost 3 bases and J lost 10 bases. The CDR3 covers 15 residues. The CDR3, as DNA: TGTGCCAGCAGTGACCCGAGGGGGCCCTTAGAACCCCAGCATTTT. Translating it yields CASSDPRGPLEPQHF.

Regarding this clone: Given a much more abundant clone one base away, this may be a read error. The rearrangement joins TRBV14 to TRBJ1-1, with TRBD1 identical over 9 bases. Per germline, CDR1 SGHDN and CDR2 FVKESK. The CDR3 is 13 amino acids. V was clipped by 4 bases and J by 5 bases; unmatched bases: 2. The CDR3 spells CASSRDRETEAFF. In DNA, the CDR3 is TGTGCCAGCAGCCGGGACAGGGAAACTGAAGCTTTCTTT.

The chain carries TRBV7-6 and TRBJ1-1; no clear D. Trimming took off 4 bases at V and 4 bases at J, with 13 bases between the two ends. This CDR3 contains 14 residues. CDR1 is SGHVS, CDR2 FNYEAQ, per germline. CDR3 in DNA: TGTGCCAGCAGCTCTCCGGGTTGGGCCACTGAAGCTTTCTTT. Translation gives CASSSPGWATEAFF. The full variable domain, its missing parts supplied by reference TRBV7-6 and TRBJ1-1, is GAGVSQSPRYKVTKRGQDVALRCDPISGHVSLYWYRQALGQGPEFLTYFNYEAQQDKSGLPNDRFSAERPEGSISTLTIQRTEQRDSAMYRCASSSPGWATEAFFGQGTRLTVV.

The rearrangement uses TRBV9 and TRBJ2-2; D not certain. This CDR3 spans 14 amino acids. With 4 bases removed from V and 6 bases from J, the gap between germline ends came to 13 bases. Germline CDR1 and CDR2: SGDLS and YYNGEE. Here the CDR3 reads CASSLEGFPGELFF. The CDR3 DNA sequence: TGTGCCAGCAGCCTCGAAGGGTTCCCCGGGGAGCTGTTTTTT.

The rearrangement links TRBV15 to TRBJ2-4; no firm D call. V was pared by 3 bases and J by 9 bases, with 24 bases between. This CDR3 is built from 17 residues. Germline lookup yields CDR1 LNHNV and CDR2 YYDKDF (reference sequence). The DNA of the CDR3 is TGTGCCACCAGCAGGGCCCCGAGGAGTGGGGTCCCTCCCATTCAGTACTTC. It translates to CATSRAPRSGVPPIQYF.

This chain connects TRBV7-2 to TRBJ2-1, with 9 bases matching TRBD2. After removal of 2 bases from V and 8 bases from J, the junction contained 4 bases not matched to a gene. The germline V gene has CDR1 SGHTA and CDR2 FQGNSA. The CDR3 totals 14 residues. The CDR3 region is CASSLHGTSYEQFF. CDR3 nucleotides: TGTGCCAGCAGCTTACATGGGACTAGCTATGAGCAGTTCTTC.

This chain uses TRBV5-4 with TRBJ2-7; TRBD2 matches at 11 bases. V trimming: 4 bases; J trimming: 3 bases; junction bases outside the gene matches: 9. This CDR3 spans 16 amino acids. CDR1 and CDR2 (germline): SGHNT, YYREEE (reference sequence). CDR3 bases: TGTGCCAGCAGCCCCCCCGGGACTAGCGGAAACTACGAGCAGTACTTC. This sequence encodes CASSPPGTSGNYEQYF.

This rearrangement joins TRBV19 to TRBJ1-1, with a weak D call TRBD1 (6 bases). The germline V gene has CDR1 LNHDA and CDR2 SQIVND (reference sequence). This CDR3 is built from 12 residues. Trimming pared 7 bases from V and 5 bases from J, leaving 11 bases between. CDR3 sequence (DNA): TGTGCCAGTAACAAACAGGGTACTGAAGCTTTCTTT. This encodes CASNKQGTEAFF. The variable domain in full, with the rest retrieved from reference TRBV19 and TRBJ1-1, is DGGITQSPKYLFRKEGQNVTLSCEQNLNHDAMYWYRQDPGQGLRLIYYSQIVNDFQKGDIAEGYSVSREKKESFPLTVTSAQKNPTAFYLCASNKQGTEAFFGQGTRLTVV.

V usage is TRBV28 and J usage is TRBJ1-3, with 7 bases matching TRBD1. Per the germline V gene, CDR1 is MDHEN and CDR2 is SYDVKM. The CDR3 sequence is 12 residues long. Trimming took 10 bases from V and 0 from J; bases not matched to a gene: 0. CDR3 sequence reads: CATGGSGNTIYF. The CDR3 DNA reads as TGTGCCACAGGGGGCTCTGGAAACACCATATATTTT.

The CDR3 spells CASSLRSGGTISSYNEQFF. For the CDR3, the DNA is TGTGCCAGCAGCTTGAGAAGCGGGGGGACAATTAGCTCCTACAATGAGCAGTTCTTC. The chain joins TRBV5-6 to TRBJ2-1, with 9 positions matching TRBD2. The CDR3 extends over 19 amino acids. CDR1 and CDR2 from the germline V gene are SGHDT and YYEEEE. V lost 1 base to trimming and J lost 0 bases; unmatched junction nucleotides: 11.

The chain employs TRBV5-1 and TRBJ2-1; 7 positions agree with TRBD2. CDR1 and CDR2 from the germline V gene are SGHRS and YFSETQ. V was clipped by 0 bases and J by 7 bases; unmatched bases: 7. The CDR3 runs to 15 residues. DNA of the CDR3: TGCGCCAGCAGCTTGGCTGCGGGGGTGGAGAATGAGCAGTTCTTC. Translating gives CASSLAAGVENEQFF. Complete variable domain (other parts from reference TRBV5-1 and TRBJ2-1): KAGVTQTPRYLIKTRGQQVTLSCSPISGHRSVSWYQQTPGQGLQFLFEYFSETQRNKGNFPGRFSGRQFSNSRSEMNVSTLELGDSALYLCASSLAAGVENEQFFGPGTRLTVL.

This clone was seen just once. This chain links TRBV19 with TRBJ1-1; TRBD1 might be the D (6 bases). CDR1 and CDR2 (germline): LNHDA, SQIVND (reference sequence). The V gene lost 3 bases and the J gene lost 9 bases, with 20 bases spanning the gap. This CDR3 is built from 15 residues. CDR3 in DNA: TGTGCCAGTAGTATTCGTGGGGGGGGCCAGCAAAAAGCTTTCTTT. Translating gives CASSIRGGGQQKAFF.

The chain joins TRBV6-6 to TRBJ2-7, with TRBD1 matching 7 bases. The germline CDR1 and CDR2 sequences are MNHNY and SVGAGI (reference sequence). The CDR3 extends over 13 amino acids. V dropped 4 bases and J dropped 8; count of bases not matched to a gene: 8. CDR3 nucleotides: TGTGCCAGCAGTTGGGACAGCCTACGCCAGCAGTACTTC. This translates into CASSWDSLRQQYF.

The rearrangement uses TRBV18 and TRBJ1-3, with D possibly TRBD1 on 5 matching bases. This CDR3 region has 15 residues. The germline V and J ends were trimmed by 3 bases and 0 bases, with 9 bases remaining between them. Germline V gene sequence: CDR1 KGHSH, CDR2 LQKENI. The CDR3 coding sequence is TGTGCCAGCTCACCTGAGGGGCTCTCTGGAAACACCATATATTTT. Its protein product is CASSPEGLSGNTIYF.

The chain is built from TRBV6-5 and TRBJ2-1; TRBD1 matches 7 bases. CDR1 is MNHEY and CDR2 is SVGAGI in the germline V gene. CDR3 length equals 14 residues. V dropped 4 bases and J dropped 0; count of bases not matched to a gene: 0. CDR3 region: CASSWDSSYNEQFF. Here the CDR3 DNA reads TGTGCCAGCAGTTGGGACAGCTCCTACAATGAGCAGTTCTTC.

The chain couples TRBV19 to TRBJ1-5, with unresolved D. Germline V CDR1 and CDR2: LNHDA, SQIVND (reference sequence). This CDR3 has 14 residues. Deletions cut 7 bases from V and 7 bases from J, with 17 bases between. CDR3 in DNA: TGTGCCAGTAATAACAGAGGGATCGGGCAGCCCCAGCATTTT. As protein: CASNNRGIGQPQHF.